This T cell receptor beta chain came from a study of blood T cell repertoires in COVID-19. The germline V gene has CDR1 DFQATT and CDR2 SNEGSKA (reference sequence). The CDR3 has 11 amino acids. V shed 1 base and J shed 6 bases, with 4 bases lying between them. This clone showed up just once. The repertoire was sequenced with immunoSEQ multiplex PCR; TCRdb's copy has only in-frame clones and lacks some. The table lists about 350,000 clones, roughly 87% of them singletons. This chain links TRBV20-1 with TRBJ2-1, with no clear D. The material sequenced was PBMCs or T cells enriched from blood (not recorded which). This sequence originates from a woman aged 30 to 39 who had recovered from COVID-19. The chain's CDR3 is CSARVSNEQFF. The CDR3 nucleotides are TGCAGTGCTAGAGTCAGCAATGAGCAGTTCTTC.